These 2 T cell receptor beta chains share one sample of origin, sequenced in a study of spatial heterogeneity in lung cancer (dated by TCRdb to about 2019). This specimen's time point label, interpreted: sample taken at primary tumor resection. The receptor library was made with 5' RACE. For sequencing, a NextSeq 500 was employed. The public reads were quality trimmed at Q25 with fastp and then assembled into clones with MiXCR by TCRdb, keeping productive beta chains. One record per CDR3 amino acid sequence lists the most common genes and DNA. This sample comprises roughly 4,000 distinct CDR3 sequences, roughly 9.6% of them detected only once. The ten largest account for approximately 6.9% of the sample. The sample in question was normal lung tissue next to the tumor, obtained at surgery. Receptors originate from a female donor with early-stage non-small cell lung cancer.

This clonotype came up many times. V gene TRBV4-3 combines with J gene TRBJ2-7; TRBD2 agrees at 9 bases. The V gene's germline CDR1 is LGHNA and CDR2 YSLEER. CDR3 length: 15 residues. Trimming cost V 1 base and J 7 bases; bases outside gene matches: 8. The CDR3 nucleotides read TGCGCCAGCAGCCAAGGGAATAGCGGGAGTCGGGAGCAGTACTTC. Translating it yields CASSQGNSGSREQYF.

By frequency in the sample, this clonotype is medium-sized (0.01 to 0.1%). This CDR3 reads CSGITTLYEQYF. The CDR3 DNA follows: TGCAGCGGCATCACTACCCTGTACGAGCAGTACTTC. This chain uses TRBV29-1 with TRBJ2-7; D ambiguous. CDR1 and CDR2 from the germline V gene are SQVTM and ANQGSEA. The CDR3 covers 12 residues. V lost 7 bases to trimming and J lost 4 bases, with 14 bases between them.